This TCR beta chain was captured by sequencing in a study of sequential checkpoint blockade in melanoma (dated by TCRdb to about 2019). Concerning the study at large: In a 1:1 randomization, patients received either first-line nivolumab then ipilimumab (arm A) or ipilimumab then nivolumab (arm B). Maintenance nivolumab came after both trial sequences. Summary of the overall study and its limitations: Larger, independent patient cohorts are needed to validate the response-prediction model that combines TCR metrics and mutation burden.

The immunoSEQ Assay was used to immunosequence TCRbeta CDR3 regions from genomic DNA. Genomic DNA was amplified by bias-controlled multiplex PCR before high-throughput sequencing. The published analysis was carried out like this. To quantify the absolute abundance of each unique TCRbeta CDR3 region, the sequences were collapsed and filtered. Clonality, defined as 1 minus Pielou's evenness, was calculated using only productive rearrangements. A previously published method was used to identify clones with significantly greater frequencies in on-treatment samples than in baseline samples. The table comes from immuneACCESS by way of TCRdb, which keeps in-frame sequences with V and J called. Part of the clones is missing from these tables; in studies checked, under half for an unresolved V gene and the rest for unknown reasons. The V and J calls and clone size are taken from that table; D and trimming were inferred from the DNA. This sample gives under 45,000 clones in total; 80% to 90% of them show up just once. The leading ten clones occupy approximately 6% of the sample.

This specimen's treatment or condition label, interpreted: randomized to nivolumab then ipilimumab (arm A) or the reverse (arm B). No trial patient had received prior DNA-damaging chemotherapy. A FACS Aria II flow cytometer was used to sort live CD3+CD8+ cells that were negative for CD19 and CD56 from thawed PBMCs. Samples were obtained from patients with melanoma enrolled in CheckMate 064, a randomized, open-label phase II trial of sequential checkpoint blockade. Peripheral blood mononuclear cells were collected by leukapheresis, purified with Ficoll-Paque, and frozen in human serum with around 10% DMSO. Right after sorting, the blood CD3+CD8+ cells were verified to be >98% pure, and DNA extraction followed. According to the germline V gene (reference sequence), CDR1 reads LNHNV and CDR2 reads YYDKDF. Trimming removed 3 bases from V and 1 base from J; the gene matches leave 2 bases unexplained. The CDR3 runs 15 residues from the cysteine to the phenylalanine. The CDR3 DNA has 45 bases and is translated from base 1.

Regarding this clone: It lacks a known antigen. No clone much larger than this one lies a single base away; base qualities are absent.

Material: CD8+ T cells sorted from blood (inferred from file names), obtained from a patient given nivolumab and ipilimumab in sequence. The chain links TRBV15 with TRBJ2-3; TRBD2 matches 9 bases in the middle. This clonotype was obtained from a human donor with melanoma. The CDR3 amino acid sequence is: CATSRERGGTDTQYF. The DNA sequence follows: TGTGCCACCAGCAGGGAGCGGGGGGGCACAGATACGCAGTATTTT.